The T cell receptor beta chain under discussion was sequenced for a study of somatic mutations in cytotoxic T cells in rheumatoid arthritis (dated by TCRdb to about 2017). Study-wide context: Peripheral blood (approximately 32 ml EDTA) was collected from patients immediately after diagnosis and before any treatment began. Some V beta antibody-stained T-cell populations were flow-sorted on a FACSAria II or Sony SH800 at nearly 100% purity, and sorted V beta1+ cells also underwent TCRB sequencing. To characterize clonality, the study used TCRB deep sequencing while asking whether somatic mutations are carried by expanded CD8+ T-cell clones in newly diagnosed, untreated rheumatoid arthritis. TCRB deep sequencing covered some 60 patients with rheumatoid arthritis along with 20 to 25 healthy controls. The median ages of the patient and control groups were essentially identical.

CD4+ and CD8+ cells were isolated by positive magnetic bead selection on an AutoMACS, and purity was checked by flow cytometry. Clonal expansions were first screened by flow cytometry with a TCR V beta antibody panel, then characterized by TCRB deep sequencing of sorted CD8+ fractions. Peripheral blood mononuclear cells were isolated by Ficoll-Paque PLUS density gradient separation. Using Nucleospin Tissue or Tissue XS kits, DNA was extracted from CD4-enriched, CD8-enriched or PBMC samples, with quantification by a Qubit 2.0 fluorometer. A word on this clone: Its binding antigen is unknown. No clone much larger than this one lies a single base away; base qualities are absent.

Overall study outcomes, separate from this receptor: Several identical CD8+ TCRB sequences were found in both blood and synovial fluid, and in about an eighth of the roughly 65 patients the largest CD8+ clone exceeded 20% of CD8+ cells. The slight underrepresentation of TRBV07 in patients was not corrected for multiple comparisons. Viral specificity could not be ruled out by absence from virus-specific databases, and the antigen targets of the expanded CD8+ clones remained unknown. CD8+ T-cell clonality in rheumatoid arthritis patients was not significantly different from that in age-matched healthy controls. An increase of CD8+ clonality with age was seen in patients (Spearman r ~ 0.51) but not in healthy controls.

Sequencing of TCRB CDR3 was done on genomic DNA with the immunoSEQ assay. In the authors' own workflow: When patient CD8+ clones exceeding 1% were checked against published virus-specific TCRB sequences, only a few matched. Analyses were restricted to productive TCRB rearrangements. Clonality was calculated as a Shannon entropy-based productive clonality index, and a clone was defined by a unique TCRB CDR3 sequence. The template counts of each clone relative to the total templates per sample were used to calculate repertoire overlap between two samples. A correlation with a Spearman r of more than 0.6 was found between V-gene usage by flow cytometry and V-gene usage by TCRB sequencing. TCRdb stores this immuneACCESS table with in-frame sequences only. Part of the clones is absent; in the studies checked, under half of the shortfall reflects unresolved V genes, and no reason is known for the rest. V, J and clone size were drawn from that table, and D and trimming were deduced from the DNA. This sample holds 20,000 to 25,000 clones; about 77% were observed only once. Roughly 10% of the sample rests with the top ten.

The CDR3 numbers 15 residues from cysteine through phenylalanine. CDR3 DNA is the only sequence kept; it has 45 bases, read in frame from the first base. CDR1 and CDR2 (SGHNT, YYREEE) derive from the germline V gene (reference sequence). Clipping removes 3 bases from V and 0 bases from J, with 4 as the unmatched junction base count. The receptor was isolated from an adult with rheumatoid arthritis. The rearrangement joined TRBV5-4 to TRBJ2-3, with 7 central nucleotides matching TRBD2. Sequencing was carried out using CD8+ T cells sorted from blood. For the CDR3, the sequence is CASSSSGASTDTQYF. The bases read TGTGCCAGCAGCTCGAGCGGGGCTAGCACAGATACGCAGTATTTT. Joined to the reference TRBV5-4 and TRBJ2-3 proteins, this CDR3 gives the full variable domain: ETGVTQSPTHLIKTRGQQVTLRCSSQSGHNTVSWYQQALGQGPQFIFQYYREEENGRGNFPPRFSGLQFPNYSSELNVNALELDDSALYLCASSSSGASTDTQYFGPGTRLTVL.